The rows below give T cell receptor beta chains drawn from one sample of a study of blood T cell repertoires in COVID-19. The assay was immunoSEQ multiplex PCR, and TCRdb's table has in-frame clones only and misses some. The sample has approximately 170,000 clones; about four fifths are singletons. The specimen sequenced was PBMCs or T cells enriched from blood (not recorded which). The receptors shown here come from a man aged 50-60 years who had recovered from COVID-19. Each CDR3 is given with its conserved first and last residue. D genes are given only for firm matches. Clone size is stated in some rows and not others, as once, few, many or a class when expanded.

-	TRBV9	-	TRBJ2-2	TGTGCCAGCAGCGTTGGCCCGGCGGGGGCTACCGGGGAGCTGTTTTTT	CASSVGPAGATGELFF
-	TRBV2	-	TRBJ2-7	TGTGCCACGGGACTTCCTCCCTCCTACGAGCAGTACTTC	CATGLPPSYEQYF
-	TRBV19	-	TRBJ2-3	TGTGCCAGTAGTATTGGGAGGAGTAGGGATACGCAGTATTTT	CASSIGRSRDTQYF
-	TRBV7-9	-	TRBJ1-1	TGTGCCAGCAGCGAACAGCTGAACACTGAAGCTTTCTTT	CASSEQLNTEAFF
-	TRBV7-2	TRBD1	TRBJ2-7	TGTGCCAGCAGCTGGACAGGGGGTCCCTACGAGCAGTACTTC	CASSWTGGPYEQYF
-	TRBV5-1	TRBD2	TRBJ2-1	TGCGCCAGCAGCTTGGCAGCGGGGGGGTACAATGAGCAGTTCTTC	CASSLAAGGYNEQFF
-	TRBV29-1	TRBD1	TRBJ1-5	TGCAGCGTTAAAGAGACAGGGAATCAGCCCCAGCATTTT	CSVKETGNQPQHF
-	TRBV4-1	-	TRBJ2-4	TGCGCCAGCAGCCAACCCGGGAGAGGGGCCAAAAACATTCAGTACTTC	CASSQPGRGAKNIQYF
-	TRBV6-5	-	TRBJ2-1	TGTGCCAACCAGGGGACGAGGAACAATGAGCAGTTCTTC	CANQGTRNNEQFF
-	TRBV19	TRBD1	TRBJ1-3	TGTGCCAGTCGCGGACCCGGGACAGTCGGAAACTCTGGAAACACCATATATTTT	CASRGPGTVGNSGNTIYF
-	TRBV25-1	TRBD2	TRBJ2-3	TGTGCCAGCAGCGCGACTAGCGGGGATTGGACAGATACGCAGTATTTT	CASSATSGDWTDTQYF
-	TRBV5-8	TRBD1	TRBJ2-7	TGTGCCAGCAGCTATAGACAGGGGAACGATCCACTAATTTCCTACGAGCAGTACTTC	CASSYRQGNDPLISYEQYF
-	TRBV19	-	TRBJ1-6	TGTGCCAGTAGTCCGCGAGGAGGGTTTAATTCACCCCTCCACTTT	CASSPRGGFNSPLHF
-	TRBV7-9	-	TRBJ1-2	TGTGCCAGCAGCTCCCTGAGGGGGACGTACGATGGCTACACCTTC	CASSSLRGTYDGYTF
-	TRBV2	-	TRBJ1-5	TGTGCCAGCAGGGATGGAGGCAATCAGCCCCAGCATTTT	CASRDGGNQPQHF
-	TRBV20-1	-	TRBJ1-2	TGCAGTGCTTTTCTTTACTCTGGCTACACCTTC	CSAFLYSGYTF
-	TRBV6-5	-	TRBJ2-1	TGTGCCAGCAGTTACTCGATGCGGGGGCGCGACAATGAGCAGTTCTTC	CASSYSMRGRDNEQFF
-	TRBV6-2/TRBV6-3	-	TRBJ1-5	TGTGCCAGCAGTTACCCGGGGCAGCCCCAGCATTTT	CASSYPGQPQHF
-	TRBV6-5	-	TRBJ1-4	TGTGCCAGCAGGCCCACAATGTCAACTAATGAAAAACTGTTTTTT	CASRPTMSTNEKLFF
-	TRBV7-3	-	TRBJ1-6	TGTGCCAGCAGCTTAACATCGGGAGGCTCACCCCTCCACTTT	CASSLTSGGSPLHF
-	TRBV10-2	-	TRBJ2-4	TGCGCCAGCAGTGACGGGACTGTAGCCAAAAACATTCAGTACTTC	CASSDGTVAKNIQYF
-	TRBV27	-	TRBJ1-2	TGTGCCAGCAGTTTAGGAGGGGCTAACTATGGCTACACCTTC	CASSLGGANYGYTF
once	TRBV10-2	TRBD1	TRBJ1-5	TGCGCCAGCCGGGCCGGGACAGGGGTTAGCAATCAGCCCCAGCATTTT	CASRAGTGVSNQPQHF
-	TRBV30	-	TRBJ1-3	TGTGCCTGGAGGCCCCCGGCTGGAAACACCATATATTTT	CAWRPPAGNTIYF
-	TRBV19	TRBD1	TRBJ1-2	TGTGCCAGTAGTATAGAGGCGACAGGGCTCTATGGCTACACCTTC	CASSIEATGLYGYTF
-	TRBV5-1	TRBD1	TRBJ2-1	TGCGCCAGCAGCTTGGCCGGACAGGATAACAATGAGCAGTTCTTC	CASSLAGQDNNEQFF
-	TRBV15	TRBD2	TRBJ2-1	TGTGCCACCAGCAGAGAGGCTAGCGGGGAGCAGTTCTTC	CATSREASGEQFF
-	TRBV3-1/TRBV3-2	TRBD2	TRBJ2-5	TGTGCCAGCAGCCAACGAGCGGGGGGTAACCGAGCCCAGTACTTC	CASSQRAGGNRAQYF
-	TRBV4-1	TRBD1	TRBJ1-2	TGCGCCAGCAGCCAAGACCCAGGGGGGACTTTATACGGCTACACCTTC	CASSQDPGGTLYGYTF